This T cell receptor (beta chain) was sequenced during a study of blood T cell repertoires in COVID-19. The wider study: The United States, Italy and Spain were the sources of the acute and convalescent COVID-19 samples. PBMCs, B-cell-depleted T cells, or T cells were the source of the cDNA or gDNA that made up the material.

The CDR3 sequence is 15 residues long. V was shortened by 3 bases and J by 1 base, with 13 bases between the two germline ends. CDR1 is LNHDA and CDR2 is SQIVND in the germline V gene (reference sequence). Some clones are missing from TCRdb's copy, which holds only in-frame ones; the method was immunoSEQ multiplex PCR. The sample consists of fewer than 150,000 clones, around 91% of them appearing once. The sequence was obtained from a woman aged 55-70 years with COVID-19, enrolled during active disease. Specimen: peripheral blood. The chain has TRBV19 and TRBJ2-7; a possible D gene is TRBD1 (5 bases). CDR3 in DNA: TGTGCCAGTAGTATGAACACAGGAGCTTCCTACGAGCAGTACTTC. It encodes CASSMNTGASYEQYF. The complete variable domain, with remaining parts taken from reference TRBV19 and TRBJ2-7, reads DGGITQSPKYLFRKEGQNVTLSCEQNLNHDAMYWYRQDPGQGLRLIYYSQIVNDFQKGDIAEGYSVSREKKESFPLTVTSAQKNPTAFYLCASSMNTGASYEQYFGPGTRLTVT.